The present TCR beta chain was sequenced within a study of T cell responses to AZD1222 COVID-19 vaccine. Clones were sequenced by immunoSEQ multiplex PCR, and TCRdb holds only the in-frame ones, with some missing. The sample carries roughly 120,000 clones, 86% recorded once. This clone came up a few times. The CDR3 spans 15 residues. Germline V lookup: CDR1 LNHDA, CDR2 SQIVND (reference sequence). V shed 2 bases and J shed 3 bases, with 11 bases lying between them. This TCR was sampled from an adult who received the AZD1222 COVID-19 vaccine. The sample in question was peripheral blood, obtained 28 days after the second AZD1222 dose. V gene TRBV19 combines with J gene TRBJ1-5; D ambiguous. The CDR3 nucleotides read TGTGCCAGTAGTATACTGTCCCAGACCAATCAGCCCCAGCATTTT. Translated: CASSILSQTNQPQHF.